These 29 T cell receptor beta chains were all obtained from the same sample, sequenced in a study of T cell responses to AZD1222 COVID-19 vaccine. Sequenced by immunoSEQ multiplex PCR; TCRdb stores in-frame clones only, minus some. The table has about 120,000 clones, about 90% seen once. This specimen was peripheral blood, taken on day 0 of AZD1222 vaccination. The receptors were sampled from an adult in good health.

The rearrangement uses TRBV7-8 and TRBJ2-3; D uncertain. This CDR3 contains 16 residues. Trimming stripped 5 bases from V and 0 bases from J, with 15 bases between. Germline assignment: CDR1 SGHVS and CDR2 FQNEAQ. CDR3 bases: TGTGCCAGCAGCCCGCGGCCGCGTGCTAGCACAGATACGCAGTATTTT. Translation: CASSPRPRASTDTQYF.

The CDR3 nucleotides are TGTGCCAGCGCTGGCTCCTACAATGAGCAGTTCTTC. The encoded protein is CASAGSYNEQFF. The chain is built from TRBV21-1 and TRBJ2-1. TRBV21-1 is a known pseudogene. The CDR3 runs to 12 residues.

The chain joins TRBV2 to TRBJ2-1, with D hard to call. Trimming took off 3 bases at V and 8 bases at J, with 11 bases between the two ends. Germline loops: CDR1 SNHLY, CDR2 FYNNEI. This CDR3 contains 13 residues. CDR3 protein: CASSDIIGDEQFF. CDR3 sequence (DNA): TGTGCCAGCAGTGATATTATTGGGGATGAGCAGTTCTTC.

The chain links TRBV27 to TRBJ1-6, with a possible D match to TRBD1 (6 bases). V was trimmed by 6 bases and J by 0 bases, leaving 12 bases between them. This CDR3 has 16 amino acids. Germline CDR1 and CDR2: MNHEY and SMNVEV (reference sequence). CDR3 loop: CASSPYRVSYNSPLHF. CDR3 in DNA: TGTGCCAGCAGCCCCTACAGGGTCTCCTATAATTCACCCCTCCACTTT.

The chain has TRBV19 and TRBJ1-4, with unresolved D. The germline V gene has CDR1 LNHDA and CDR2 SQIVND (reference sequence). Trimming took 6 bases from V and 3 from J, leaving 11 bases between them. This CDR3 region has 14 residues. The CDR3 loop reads CASSTYVPNEKLFF. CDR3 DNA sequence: TGTGCCAGTAGCACCTATGTGCCTAATGAAAAACTGTTTTTT.

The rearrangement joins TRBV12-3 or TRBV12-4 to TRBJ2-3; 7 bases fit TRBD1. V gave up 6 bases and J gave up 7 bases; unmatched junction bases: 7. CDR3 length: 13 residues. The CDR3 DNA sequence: TGTGCCAGCAGAGAGGGACAGCCTTATACGCAGTATTTT. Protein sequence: CASREGQPYTQYF.

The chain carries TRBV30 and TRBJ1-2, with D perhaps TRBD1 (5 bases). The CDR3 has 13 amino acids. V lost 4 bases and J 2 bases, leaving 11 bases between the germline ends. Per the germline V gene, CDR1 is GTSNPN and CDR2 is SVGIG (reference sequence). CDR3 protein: CAWTRRGNYGYTF. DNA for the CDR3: TGTGCCTGGACCCGGAGGGGAAACTATGGCTACACCTTC.

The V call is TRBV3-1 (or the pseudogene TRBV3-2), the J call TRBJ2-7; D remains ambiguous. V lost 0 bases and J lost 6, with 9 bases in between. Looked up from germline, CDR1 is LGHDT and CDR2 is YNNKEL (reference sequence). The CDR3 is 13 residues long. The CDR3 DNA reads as TGTGCCAGCAGCCAAGAACGAACTGTCGAGCAGTACTTC. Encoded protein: CASSQERTVEQYF.

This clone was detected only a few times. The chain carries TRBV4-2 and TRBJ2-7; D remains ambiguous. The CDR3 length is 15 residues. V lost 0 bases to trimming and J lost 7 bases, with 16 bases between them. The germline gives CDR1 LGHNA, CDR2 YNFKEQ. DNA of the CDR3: TGTGCCAGCAGCCAAGAAGGCCTAGGCACCTGGGAGCAGTACTTC. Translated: CASSQEGLGTWEQYF.

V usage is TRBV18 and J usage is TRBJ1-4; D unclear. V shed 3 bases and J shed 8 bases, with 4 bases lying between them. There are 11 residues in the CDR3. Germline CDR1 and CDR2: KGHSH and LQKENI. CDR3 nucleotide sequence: TGTGCCAGCTCACCTGACGAAAAACTGTTTTTT. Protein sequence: CASSPDEKLFF.

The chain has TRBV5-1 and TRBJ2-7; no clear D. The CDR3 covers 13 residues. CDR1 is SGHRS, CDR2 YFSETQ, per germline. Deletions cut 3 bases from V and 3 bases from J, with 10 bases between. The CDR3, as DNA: TGCGCCAGCAGCTCAATTCGAAACTACGAGCAGTACTTC. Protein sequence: CASSSIRNYEQYF.

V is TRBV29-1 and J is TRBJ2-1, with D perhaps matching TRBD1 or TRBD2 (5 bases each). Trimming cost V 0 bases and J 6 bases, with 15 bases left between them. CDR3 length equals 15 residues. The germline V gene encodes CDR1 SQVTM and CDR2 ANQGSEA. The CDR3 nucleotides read TGCAGCGTTGAAGATATGAGGGCTGGGGGCAATGAGCAGTTCTTC. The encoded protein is CSVEDMRAGGNEQFF.

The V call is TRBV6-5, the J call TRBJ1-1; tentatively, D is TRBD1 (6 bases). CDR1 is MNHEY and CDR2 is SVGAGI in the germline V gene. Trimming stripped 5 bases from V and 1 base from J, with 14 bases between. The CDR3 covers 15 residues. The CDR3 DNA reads TGTGCCAGCAGTACCCGGACAGCACAGAACACTGAAGCTTTCTTT. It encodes CASSTRTAQNTEAFF.

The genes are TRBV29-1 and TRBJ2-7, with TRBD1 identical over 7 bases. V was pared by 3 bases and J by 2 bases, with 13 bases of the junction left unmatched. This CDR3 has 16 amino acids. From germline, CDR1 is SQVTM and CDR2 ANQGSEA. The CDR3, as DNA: TGCAGCGTTGAGAGGCCAGGGGGTTTGGGAGCCTACGAGCAGTACTTC. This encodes CSVERPGGLGAYEQYF.

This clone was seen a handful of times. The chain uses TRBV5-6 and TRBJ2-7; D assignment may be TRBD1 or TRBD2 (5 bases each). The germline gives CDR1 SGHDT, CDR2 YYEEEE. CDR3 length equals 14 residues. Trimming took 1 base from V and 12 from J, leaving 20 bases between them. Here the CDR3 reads CASSLRSGTAKLYF. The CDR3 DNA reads TGTGCCAGCAGCTTGAGATCCGGGACCGCTAAACTGTACTTC. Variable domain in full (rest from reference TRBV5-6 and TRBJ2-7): DAGVTQSPTHLIKTRGQQVTLRCSPKSGHDTVSWYQQALGQGPQFIFQYYEEEERQRGNFPDRFSGHQFPNYSSELNVNALLLGDSALYLCASSLRSGTAKLYFGPGTRLTVT.

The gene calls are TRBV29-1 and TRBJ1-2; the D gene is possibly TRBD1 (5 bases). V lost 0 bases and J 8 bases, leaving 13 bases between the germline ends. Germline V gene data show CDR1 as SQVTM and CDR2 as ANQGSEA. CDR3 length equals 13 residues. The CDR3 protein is CSVEEGAGSGYTF. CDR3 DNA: TGCAGCGTTGAAGAAGGTGCAGGGAGCGGCTACACCTTC. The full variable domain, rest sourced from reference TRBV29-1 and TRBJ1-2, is SAVISQKPSRDICQRGTSLTIQCQVDSQVTMMFWYRQQPGQSLTLIATANQGSEATYESGFVIDKFPISRPNLTFSTLTVSNMSPEDSSIYLCSVEEGAGSGYTFGSGTRLTVV.

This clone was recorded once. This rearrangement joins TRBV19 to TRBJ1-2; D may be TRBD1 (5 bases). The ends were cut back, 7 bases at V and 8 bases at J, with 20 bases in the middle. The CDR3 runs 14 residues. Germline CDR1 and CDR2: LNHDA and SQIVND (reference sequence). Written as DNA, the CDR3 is TGTGCCAGTACCCCTAGGGGACGTCCGGCGGGCTACACCTTC. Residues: CASTPRGRPAGYTF. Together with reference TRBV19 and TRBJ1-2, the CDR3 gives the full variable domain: DGGITQSPKYLFRKEGQNVTLSCEQNLNHDAMYWYRQDPGQGLRLIYYSQIVNDFQKGDIAEGYSVSREKKESFPLTVTSAQKNPTAFYLCASTPRGRPAGYTFGSGTRLTVV.

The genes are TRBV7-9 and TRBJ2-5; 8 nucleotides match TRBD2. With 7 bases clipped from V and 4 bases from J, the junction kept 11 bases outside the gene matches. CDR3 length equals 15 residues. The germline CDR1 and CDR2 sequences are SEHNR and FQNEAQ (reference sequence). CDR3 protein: CASTPSGGQGETQYF. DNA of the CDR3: TGTGCCAGCACCCCATCGGGGGGGCAGGGAGAGACCCAGTACTTC.

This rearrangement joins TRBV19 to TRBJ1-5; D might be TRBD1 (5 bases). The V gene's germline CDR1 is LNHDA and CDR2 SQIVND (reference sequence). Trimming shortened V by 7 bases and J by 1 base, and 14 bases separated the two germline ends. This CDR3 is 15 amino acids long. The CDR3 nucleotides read TGTGCCAGTAAGATCGGGGGTTTAAGCAATCAGCCCCAGCATTTT. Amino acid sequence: CASKIGGLSNQPQHF.

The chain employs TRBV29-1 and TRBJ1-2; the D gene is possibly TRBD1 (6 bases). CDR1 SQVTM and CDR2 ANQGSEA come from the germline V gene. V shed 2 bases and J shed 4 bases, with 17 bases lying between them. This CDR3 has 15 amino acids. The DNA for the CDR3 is TGCAGCGTTGAAAAGGTGGACAGTGCAACCTATGGCTACACCTTC. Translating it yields CSVEKVDSATYGYTF.

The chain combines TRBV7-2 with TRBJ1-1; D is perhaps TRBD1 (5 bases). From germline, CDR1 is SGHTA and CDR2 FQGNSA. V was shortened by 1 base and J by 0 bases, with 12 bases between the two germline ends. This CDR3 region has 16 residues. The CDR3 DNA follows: TGTGCCAGCAGCTTAGGAAGGGGTTCGATGAACACTGAAGCTTTCTTT. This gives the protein CASSLGRGSMNTEAFF.

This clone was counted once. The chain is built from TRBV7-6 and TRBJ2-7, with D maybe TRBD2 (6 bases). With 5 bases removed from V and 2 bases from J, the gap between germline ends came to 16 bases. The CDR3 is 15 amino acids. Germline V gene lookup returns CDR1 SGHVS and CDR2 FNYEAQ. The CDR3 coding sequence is TGTGCCAGCAGCCAAGGTAGCGGTCGGACCTACGAGCAGTACTTC. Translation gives CASSQGSGRTYEQYF.

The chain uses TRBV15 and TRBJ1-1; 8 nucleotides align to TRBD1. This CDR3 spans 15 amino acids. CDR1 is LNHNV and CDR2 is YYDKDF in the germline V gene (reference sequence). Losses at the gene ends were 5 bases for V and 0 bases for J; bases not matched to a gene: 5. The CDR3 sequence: CATSERTGMNTEAFF. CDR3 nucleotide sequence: TGTGCCACCAGCGAGAGGACAGGGATGAACACTGAAGCTTTCTTT.

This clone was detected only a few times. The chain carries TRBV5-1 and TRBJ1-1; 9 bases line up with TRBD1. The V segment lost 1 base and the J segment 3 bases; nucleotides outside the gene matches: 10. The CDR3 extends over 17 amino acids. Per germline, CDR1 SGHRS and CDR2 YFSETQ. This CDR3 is CASSLSTDRGLDTEAFF. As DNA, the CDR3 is TGCGCCAGCAGCTTGTCGACGGACAGGGGCCTCGACACTGAAGCTTTCTTT.

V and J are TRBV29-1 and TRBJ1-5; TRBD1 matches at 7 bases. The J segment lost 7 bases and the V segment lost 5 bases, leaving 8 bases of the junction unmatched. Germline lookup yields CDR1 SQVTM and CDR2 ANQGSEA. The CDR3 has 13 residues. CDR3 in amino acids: CSVQGGRDQPQHF. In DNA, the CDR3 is TGCAGCGTTCAGGGGGGAAGGGACCAGCCCCAGCATTTT.

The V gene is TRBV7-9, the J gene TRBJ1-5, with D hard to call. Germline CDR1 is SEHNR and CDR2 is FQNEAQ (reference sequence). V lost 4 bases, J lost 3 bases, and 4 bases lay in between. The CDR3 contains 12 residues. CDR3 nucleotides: TGTGCCAGCAGCTACCCCAATCAGCCCCAGCATTTT. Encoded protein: CASSYPNQPQHF. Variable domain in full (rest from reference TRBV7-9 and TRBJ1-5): DTGVSQNPRHKITKRGQNVTFRCDPISEHNRLYWYRQTLGQGPEFLTYFQNEAQLEKSRLLSDRFSAERPKGSFSTLEIQRTEQGDSAMYLCASSYPNQPQHFGDGTRLSIL.

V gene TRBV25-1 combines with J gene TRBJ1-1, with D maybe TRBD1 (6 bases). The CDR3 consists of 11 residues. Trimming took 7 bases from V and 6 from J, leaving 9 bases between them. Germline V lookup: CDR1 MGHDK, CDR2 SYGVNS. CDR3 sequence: CASNRAAEAFF. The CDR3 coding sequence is TGTGCCAGCAACAGGGCAGCTGAAGCTTTCTTT. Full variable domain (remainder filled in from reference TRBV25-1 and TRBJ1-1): EADIYQTPRYLVIGTGKKITLECSQTMGHDKMYWYQQDPGMELHLIHYSYGVNSTEKGDLSSESTVSRIRTEHFPLTLESARPSHTSQYLCASNRAAEAFFGQGTRLTVV.

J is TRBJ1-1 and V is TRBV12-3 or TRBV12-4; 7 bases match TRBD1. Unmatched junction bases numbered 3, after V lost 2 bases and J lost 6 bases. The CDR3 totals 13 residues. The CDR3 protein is CASSLRQGSEAFF. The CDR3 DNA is TGTGCCAGCAGTTTAAGACAGGGATCTGAAGCTTTCTTT.

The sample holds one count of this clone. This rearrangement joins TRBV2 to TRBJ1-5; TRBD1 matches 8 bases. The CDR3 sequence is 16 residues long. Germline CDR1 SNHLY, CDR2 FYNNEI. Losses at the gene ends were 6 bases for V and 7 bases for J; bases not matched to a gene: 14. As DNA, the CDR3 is TGTGCCAGCAGCCCCCCCGGGCAGGGGGCAGGCCAGCCCCAGCATTTT. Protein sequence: CASSPPGQGAGQPQHF.